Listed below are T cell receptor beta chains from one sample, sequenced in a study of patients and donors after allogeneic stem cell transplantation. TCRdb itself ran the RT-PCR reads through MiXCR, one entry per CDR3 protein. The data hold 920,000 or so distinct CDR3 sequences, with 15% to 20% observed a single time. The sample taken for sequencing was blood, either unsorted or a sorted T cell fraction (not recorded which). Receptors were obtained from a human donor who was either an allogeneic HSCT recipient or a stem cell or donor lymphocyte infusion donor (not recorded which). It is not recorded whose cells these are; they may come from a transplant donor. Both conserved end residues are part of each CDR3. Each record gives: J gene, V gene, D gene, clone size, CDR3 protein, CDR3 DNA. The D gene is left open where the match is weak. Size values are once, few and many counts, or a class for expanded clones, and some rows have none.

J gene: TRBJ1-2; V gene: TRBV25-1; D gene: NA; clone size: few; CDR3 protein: CATSGDGYTF; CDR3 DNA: TGTGCCACATCAGGAGATGGCTACACCTTC
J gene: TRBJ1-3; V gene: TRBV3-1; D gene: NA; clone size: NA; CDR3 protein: CASSQTGGSSGNTIYF; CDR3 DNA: TGTGCCAGCAGCCAGACCGGAGGGAGCTCTGGAAACACCATATATTTT
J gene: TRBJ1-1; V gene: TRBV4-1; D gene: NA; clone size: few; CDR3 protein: CASSYPARGRVNTEAFF; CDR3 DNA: TGCGCCAGCAGCTACCCGGCCAGGGGAAGGGTGAACACTGAAGCTTTCTTT
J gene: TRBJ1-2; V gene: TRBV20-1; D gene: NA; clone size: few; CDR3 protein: CSARGDGSISNYGYTF; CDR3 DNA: TGCAGTGCTAGAGGGGACGGATCTATTTCTAACTATGGCTACACCTTC
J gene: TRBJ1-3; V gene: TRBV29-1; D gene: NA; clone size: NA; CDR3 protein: CSVYTGNTIYF; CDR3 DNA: TGCAGCGTTTACACTGGAAACACCATATATTTT
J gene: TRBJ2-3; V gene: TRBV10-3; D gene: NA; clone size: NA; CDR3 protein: CAIRPGRITDTQYF; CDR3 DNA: TGTGCCATCCGACCCGGGAGAATCACAGATACGCAGTATTTT
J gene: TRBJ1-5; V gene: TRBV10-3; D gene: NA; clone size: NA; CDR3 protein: CAISDPVVGPQHF; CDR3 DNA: TGTGCCATCAGTGATCCAGTCGTGGGCCCCCAGCATTTT
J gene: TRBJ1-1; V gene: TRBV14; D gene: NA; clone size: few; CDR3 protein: CASSQYRVYRKFGAFF; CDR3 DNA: TGTGCCAGCAGCCAGTACAGGGTATATCGGAAATTTGGAGCTTTCTTT
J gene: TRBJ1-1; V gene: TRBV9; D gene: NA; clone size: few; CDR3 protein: CASSVGRVNTEAFF; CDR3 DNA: TGTGCCAGCAGCGTAGGACGGGTTAACACTGAAGCTTTCTTT
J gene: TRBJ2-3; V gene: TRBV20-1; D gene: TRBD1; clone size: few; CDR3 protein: CSALNPGQGNTDTQYF; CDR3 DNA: TGCAGTGCTCTTAATCCGGGACAGGGAAACACAGATACGCAGTATTTT
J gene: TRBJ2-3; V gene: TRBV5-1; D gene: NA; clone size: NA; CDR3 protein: CASSWRGRDTQYF; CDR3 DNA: TGCGCCAGCAGCTGGAGGGGCAGGGATACGCAGTATTTT
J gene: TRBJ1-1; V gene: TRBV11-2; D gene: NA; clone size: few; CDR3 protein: CASSLLQAANTEAFF; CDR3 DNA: TGTGCCAGCAGCCTTCTACAGGCGGCTAACACTGAAGCTTTCTTT
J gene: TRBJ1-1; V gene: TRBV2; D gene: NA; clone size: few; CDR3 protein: CASSEARGRDAFF; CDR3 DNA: TGTGCCAGCAGTGAAGCCCGGGGCAGGGACGCTTTCTTT
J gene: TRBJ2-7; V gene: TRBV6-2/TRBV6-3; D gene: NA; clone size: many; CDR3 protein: CASSHTSYEQYF; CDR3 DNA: TGTGCCAGCAGTCATACTTCCTACGAGCAGTACTTC
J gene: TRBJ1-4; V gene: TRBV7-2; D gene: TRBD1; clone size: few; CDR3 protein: CASSRDRVDEKLFF; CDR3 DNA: TGTGCCAGCAGCCGCGACAGGGTAGACGAAAAACTGTTTTTT
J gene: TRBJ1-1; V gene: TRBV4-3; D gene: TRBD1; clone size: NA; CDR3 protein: CASSWTGGQTEAFF; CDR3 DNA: TGCGCCAGCAGCTGGACAGGGGGGCAAACTGAAGCTTTCTTT
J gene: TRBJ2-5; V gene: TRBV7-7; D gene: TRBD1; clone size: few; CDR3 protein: CASSFGGQGRETQYF; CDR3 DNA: TGTGCCAGCAGCTTCGGTGGACAGGGAAGGGAGACCCAGTACTTC
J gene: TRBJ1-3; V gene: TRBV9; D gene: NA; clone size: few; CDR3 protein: CASGSNWETDSGNTIYF; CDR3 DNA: TGTGCCAGCGGGAGCAACTGGGAGACTGACTCTGGAAACACCATATATTTT
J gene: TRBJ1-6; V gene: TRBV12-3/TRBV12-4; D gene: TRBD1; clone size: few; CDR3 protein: CASSLGPAQGGSPLHF; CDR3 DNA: TGTGCCAGCAGTTTAGGTCCCGCCCAGGGGGGTTCACCCCTCCACTTT
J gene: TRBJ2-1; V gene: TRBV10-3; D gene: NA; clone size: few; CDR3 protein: CAISESVGSSYNEQFF; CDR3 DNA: TGTGCCATCAGTGAGTCGGTCGGAAGCTCCTACAATGAGCAGTTCTTC
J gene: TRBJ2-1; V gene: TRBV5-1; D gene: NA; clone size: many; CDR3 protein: CASSLKGNEQFF; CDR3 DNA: TGTGCCAGCAGTTTAAAGGGGAATGAGCAGTTCTTC
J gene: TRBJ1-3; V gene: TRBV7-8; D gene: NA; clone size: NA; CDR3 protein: CASQGAGNTIYF; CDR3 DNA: TGTGCCAGCCAGGGTGCTGGAAACACCATATATTTT
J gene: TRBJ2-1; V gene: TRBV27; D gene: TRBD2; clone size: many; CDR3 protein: CASSNLGGSSYNEQFF; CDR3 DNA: TGTGCCAGCAGTAACCTTGGCGGGAGCTCCTACAATGAGCAGTTCTTC
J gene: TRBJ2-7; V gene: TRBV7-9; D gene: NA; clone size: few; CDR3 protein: CASSPNGDEQYF; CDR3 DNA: TGTGCCAGCAGCCCCAACGGGGACGAGCAGTACTTC
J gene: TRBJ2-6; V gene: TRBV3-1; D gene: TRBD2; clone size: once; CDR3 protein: CASSQGALAVELSGANVLTF; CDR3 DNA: TGTGCCAGCAGCCAAGGAGCCCTAGCGGTTGAACTGTCTGGGGCCAACGTCCTGACTTTC
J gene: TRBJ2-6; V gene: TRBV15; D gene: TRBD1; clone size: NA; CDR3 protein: CATSRLTGAGANVLTF; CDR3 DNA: TGTGCCACCAGCAGACTAACAGGGGCCGGGGCCAACGTCCTGACTTTC
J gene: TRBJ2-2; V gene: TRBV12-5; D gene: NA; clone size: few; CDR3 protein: CASGPGGGGELFF; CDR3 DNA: TGTGCTAGTGGGCCAGGAGGAGGCGGGGAGCTGTTTTTT
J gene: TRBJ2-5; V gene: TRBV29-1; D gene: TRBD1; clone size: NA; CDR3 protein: CSCVRGPQETQYF; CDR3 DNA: TGCAGCTGCGTCAGGGGGCCCCAAGAGACCCAGTACTTC
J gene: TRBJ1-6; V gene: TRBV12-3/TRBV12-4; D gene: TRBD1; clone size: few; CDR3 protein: CASSRSGQPNSPLHF; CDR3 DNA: TGTGCCAGCAGCCGGTCGGGACAGCCCAATTCACCCCTCCACTTT